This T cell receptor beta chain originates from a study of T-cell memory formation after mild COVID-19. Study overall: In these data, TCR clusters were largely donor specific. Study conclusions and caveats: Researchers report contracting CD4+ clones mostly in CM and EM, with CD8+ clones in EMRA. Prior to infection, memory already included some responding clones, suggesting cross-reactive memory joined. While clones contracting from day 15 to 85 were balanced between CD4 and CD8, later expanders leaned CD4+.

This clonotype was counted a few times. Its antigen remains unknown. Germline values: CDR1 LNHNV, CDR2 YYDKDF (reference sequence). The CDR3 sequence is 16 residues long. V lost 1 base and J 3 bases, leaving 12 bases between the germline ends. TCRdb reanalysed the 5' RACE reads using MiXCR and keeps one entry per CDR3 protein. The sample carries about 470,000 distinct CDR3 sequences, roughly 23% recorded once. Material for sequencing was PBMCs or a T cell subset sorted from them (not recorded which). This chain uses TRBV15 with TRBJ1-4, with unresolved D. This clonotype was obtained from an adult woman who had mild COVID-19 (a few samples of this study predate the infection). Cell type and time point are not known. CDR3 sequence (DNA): TGTGCCACCAGCAGAGTACCAAGGGCGGCTAATGAAAAACTGTTTTTT. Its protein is CATSRVPRAANEKLFF.